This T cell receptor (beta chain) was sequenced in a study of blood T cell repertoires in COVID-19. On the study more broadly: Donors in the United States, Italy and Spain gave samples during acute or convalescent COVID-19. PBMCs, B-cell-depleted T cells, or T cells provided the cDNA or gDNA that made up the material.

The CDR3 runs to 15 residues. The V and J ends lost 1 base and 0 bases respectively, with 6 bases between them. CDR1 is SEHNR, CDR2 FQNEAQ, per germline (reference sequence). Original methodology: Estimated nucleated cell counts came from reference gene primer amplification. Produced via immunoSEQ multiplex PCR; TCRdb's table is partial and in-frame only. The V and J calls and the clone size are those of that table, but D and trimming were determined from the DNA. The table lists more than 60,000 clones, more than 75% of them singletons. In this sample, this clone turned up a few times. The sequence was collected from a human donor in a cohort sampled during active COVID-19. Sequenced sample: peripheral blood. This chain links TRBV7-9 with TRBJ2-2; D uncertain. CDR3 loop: CASSLGSANTGELFF. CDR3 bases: TGTGCCAGCAGCTTAGGTTCTGCGAACACCGGGGAGCTGTTTTTT. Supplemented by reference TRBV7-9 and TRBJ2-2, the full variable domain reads DTGVSQNPRHKITKRGQNVTFRCDPISEHNRLYWYRQTLGQGPEFLTYFQNEAQLEKSRLLSDRFSAERPKGSFSTLEIQRTEQGDSAMYLCASSLGSANTGELFFGEGSRLTVL.